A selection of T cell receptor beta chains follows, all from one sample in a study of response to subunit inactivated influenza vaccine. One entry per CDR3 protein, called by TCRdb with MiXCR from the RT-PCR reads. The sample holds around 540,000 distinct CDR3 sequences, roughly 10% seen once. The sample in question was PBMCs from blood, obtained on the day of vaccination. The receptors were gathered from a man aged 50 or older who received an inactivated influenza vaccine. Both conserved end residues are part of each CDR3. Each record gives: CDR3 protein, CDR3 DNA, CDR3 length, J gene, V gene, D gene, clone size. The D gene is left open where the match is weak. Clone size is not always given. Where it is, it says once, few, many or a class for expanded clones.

CARGAPPTAKNIQYF TGCGCCAGAGGAGCACCCCCTACAGCCAAAAACATTCAGTACTTC 15 TRBJ2-4 TRBV5-1 NA many
CSASGGTSGRIGSDTHYF TGCAGTGCTAGCGGCGGGACTAGCGGGAGGATCGGCTCAGATACGCATTATTTT 18 TRBJ2-3 TRBV20-1 TRBD2 NA
CSARLAGEETQYF TGCAGTGCTAGACTAGCGGGGGAGGAGACCCAGTACTTC 13 TRBJ2-5 TRBV20-1 TRBD2 NA
CASTWDGGTYTNEQFF TGCGCCAGCACCTGGGATGGAGGAACCTATACAAATGAGCAGTTCTTC 16 TRBJ2-1 TRBV5-1 NA NA
CASSERVGTYNEQFF TGTGCCAGCAGTGAAAGGGTTGGGACCTACAATGAGCAGTTCTTC 15 TRBJ2-1 TRBV25-1 NA NA
CAISESIGREANTGELFF TGTGCCATCAGTGAGTCGATAGGACGGGAGGCGAACACCGGGGAGCTGTTTTTT 18 TRBJ2-2 TRBV10-3 TRBD2 few
CASSSRTSGRFQNNEQFF TGTGCCAGCAGCTCCCGGACTAGCGGGAGATTTCAGAACAATGAGCAGTTCTTC 18 TRBJ2-1 TRBV7-8 TRBD2 NA
CASSAGQGGGYEQYF TGTGCCAGCAGTGCCGGACAGGGAGGGGGTTACGAGCAGTACTTC 15 TRBJ2-7 TRBV12-3/TRBV12-4 NA NA
CASSQDLGLASNEQFF TGCGCCAGCAGCCAAGATTTGGGACTAGCTAGCAATGAGCAGTTCTTC 16 TRBJ2-1 TRBV4-3 TRBD2 NA
CSARSGQPQHF TGCAGTGCTAGGTCAGGCCAGCCCCAGCATTTT 11 TRBJ1-5 TRBV20-1 NA NA
CASSLGQGVLGGPRLFF TGTGCCAGCAGTTTAGGACAGGGGGTTCTCGGCGGACCCAGGCTGTTTTTT 17 TRBJ2-2 TRBV12-3/TRBV12-4 TRBD1 few
CASSSVGTDTQYF TGTGCCAGCAGTTCCGTGGGGACAGATACGCAGTATTTT 13 TRBJ2-3 TRBV7-2 NA few
CASSLDGRGNTEAFF TGCGCCAGCAGCTTGGATGGCAGGGGGAACACTGAAGCTTTCTTT 15 TRBJ1-1 TRBV5-1 NA few
CASSVGSVLGYGYTF TGTGCCAGCAGCGTAGGGAGTGTACTCGGCTATGGCTACACCTTC 15 TRBJ1-2 TRBV9 NA few
CASSRIGGISYNEQFF TGTGCCAGCAGTAGAATCGGGGGGATCTCCTACAATGAGCAGTTCTTC 16 TRBJ2-1 TRBV27 TRBD2 NA
CASSWLAGELFF TGTGCCAGCAGTTGGCTTGCCGGGGAGCTGTTTTTT 12 TRBJ2-2 TRBV28 NA many
CASSLEGTSATNEKLFF TGTGCCAGCAGCCTCGAAGGGACGTCGGCAACTAATGAAAAACTATTTTTT 17 TRBJ1-4 TRBV7-8 NA NA
CASSLAGAGVADTQYF TGCGCCAGCAGCTTGGCCGGGGCGGGGGTGGCAGATACGCAGTATTTT 16 TRBJ2-3 TRBV5-1 TRBD2 NA
CASSPGQVLVGTQYF TGTGCCAGCAGCCCAGGACAGGTCTTGGTGGGGACCCAGTACTTC 15 TRBJ2-5 TRBV7-2 TRBD1 NA